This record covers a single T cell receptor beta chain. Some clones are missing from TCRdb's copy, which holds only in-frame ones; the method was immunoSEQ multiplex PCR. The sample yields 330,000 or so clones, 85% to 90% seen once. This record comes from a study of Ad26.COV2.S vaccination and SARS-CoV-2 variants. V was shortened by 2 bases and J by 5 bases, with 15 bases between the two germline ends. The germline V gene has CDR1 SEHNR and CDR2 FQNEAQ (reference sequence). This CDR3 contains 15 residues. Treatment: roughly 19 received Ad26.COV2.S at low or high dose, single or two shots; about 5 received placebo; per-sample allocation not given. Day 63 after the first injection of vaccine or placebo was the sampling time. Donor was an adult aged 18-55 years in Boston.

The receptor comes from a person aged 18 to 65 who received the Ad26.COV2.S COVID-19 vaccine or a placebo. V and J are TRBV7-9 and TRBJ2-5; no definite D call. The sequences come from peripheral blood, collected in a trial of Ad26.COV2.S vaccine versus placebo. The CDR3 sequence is CASSLSLVSAETQYF. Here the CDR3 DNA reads TGTGCCAGCAGCTTATCCCTCGTAAGTGCGGAGACCCAGTACTTC.